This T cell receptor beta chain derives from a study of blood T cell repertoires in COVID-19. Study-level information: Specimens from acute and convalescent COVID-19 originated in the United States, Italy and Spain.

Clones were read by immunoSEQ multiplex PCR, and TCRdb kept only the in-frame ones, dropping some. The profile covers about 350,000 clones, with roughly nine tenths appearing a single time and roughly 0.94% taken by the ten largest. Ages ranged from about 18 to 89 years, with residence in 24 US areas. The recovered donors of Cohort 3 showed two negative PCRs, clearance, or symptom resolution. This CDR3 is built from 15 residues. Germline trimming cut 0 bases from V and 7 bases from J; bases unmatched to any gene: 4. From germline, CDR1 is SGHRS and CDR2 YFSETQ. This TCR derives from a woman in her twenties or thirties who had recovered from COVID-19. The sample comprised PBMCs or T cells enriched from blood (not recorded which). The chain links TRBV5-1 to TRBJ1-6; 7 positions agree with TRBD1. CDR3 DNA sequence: TGCGCCAGCAGCTTGGAACAGGGGCCGAATTCACCCCTCCACTTT. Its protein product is CASSLEQGPNSPLHF.